This T cell receptor (beta chain) comes out of a study of T cells after posttransplantation cyclophosphamide. Findings and limits, study-wide: Tissue-infiltrating T cells from skin or gut overlapped little with blood T cells.

In the case of this clone: Antigen unknown.

The CDR3 loop spans 15 amino acids. Germline loops: CDR1 LNHDA, CDR2 SQIVND (reference sequence). The V and J ends lost 6 bases and 5 bases respectively, with 16 bases between them. The method was immunoSEQ multiplex PCR; TCRdb's version includes in-frame clones alone and lacks a portion of them. The sample shows under 3,000 clones, over 70% of them seen only once. The chain recombines TRBV19 with TRBJ1-4; no clear D. The specimen was PBMCs. The TCR sequence derives from a man aged 25 to 45 with a blood cancer, CMV-positive, and with a related stem cell donor. This chain's CDR3 is CASSPTAGPNEKLFF. CDR3 nucleotides: TGTGCCAGTAGCCCAACGGCGGGCCCAAATGAAAAACTGTTTTTT.